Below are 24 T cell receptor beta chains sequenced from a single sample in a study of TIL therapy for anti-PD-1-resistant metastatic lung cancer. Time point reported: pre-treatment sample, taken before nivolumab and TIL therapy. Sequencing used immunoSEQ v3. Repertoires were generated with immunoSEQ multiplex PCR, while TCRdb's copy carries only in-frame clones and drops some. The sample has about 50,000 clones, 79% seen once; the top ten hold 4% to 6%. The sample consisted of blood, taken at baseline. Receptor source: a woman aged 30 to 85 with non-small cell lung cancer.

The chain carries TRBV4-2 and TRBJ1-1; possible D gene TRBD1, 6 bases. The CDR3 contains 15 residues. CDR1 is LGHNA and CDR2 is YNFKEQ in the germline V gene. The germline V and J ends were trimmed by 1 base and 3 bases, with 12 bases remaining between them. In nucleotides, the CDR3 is TGTGCCAGCAGCCAAGTACAGGGTTCGGACACTGAAGCTTTCTTT. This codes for CASSQVQGSDTEAFF.

The DNA for the CDR3 is TGTGCCAGTAGTCGACTAGCGGGGCAGGGAGAGACCCAGTACTTC. This codes for CASSRLAGQGETQYF. The chain combines TRBV19 with TRBJ2-5; TRBD2 matches at 11 bases. V gave up 5 bases and J gave up 4 bases; unmatched junction bases: 6. This CDR3 has 15 residues. Germline V lookup: CDR1 LNHDA, CDR2 SQIVND (reference sequence).

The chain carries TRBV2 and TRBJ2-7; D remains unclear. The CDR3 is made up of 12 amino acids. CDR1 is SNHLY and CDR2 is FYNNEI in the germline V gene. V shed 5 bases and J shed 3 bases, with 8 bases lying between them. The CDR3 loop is CASSLGNYEQYF. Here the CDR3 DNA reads TGTGCCAGCAGTTTGGGAAACTACGAGCAGTACTTC.

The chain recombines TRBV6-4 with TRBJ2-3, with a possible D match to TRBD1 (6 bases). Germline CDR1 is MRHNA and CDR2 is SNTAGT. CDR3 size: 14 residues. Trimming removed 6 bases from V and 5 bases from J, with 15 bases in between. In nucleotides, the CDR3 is TGTGCCAGCAGCCCCTCAGGGGCCCAAGATACGCAGTATTTT. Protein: CASSPSGAQDTQYF.

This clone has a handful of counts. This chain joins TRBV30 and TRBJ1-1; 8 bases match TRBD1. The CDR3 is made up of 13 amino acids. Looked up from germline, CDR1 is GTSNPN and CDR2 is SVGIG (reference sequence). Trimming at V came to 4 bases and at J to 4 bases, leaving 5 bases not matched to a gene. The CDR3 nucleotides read TGTGCCTGGAACCGACAGGGGATCACTGAAGCTTTCTTT. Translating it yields CAWNRQGITEAFF. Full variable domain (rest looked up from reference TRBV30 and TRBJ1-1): SQTIHQWPATLVQPVGSPLSLECTVEGTSNPNLYWYRQAAGRGLQLLFYSVGIGQISSEVPQNLSASRPQDRQFILSSKKLLLSDSGFYLCAWNRQGITEAFFGQGTRLTVV.

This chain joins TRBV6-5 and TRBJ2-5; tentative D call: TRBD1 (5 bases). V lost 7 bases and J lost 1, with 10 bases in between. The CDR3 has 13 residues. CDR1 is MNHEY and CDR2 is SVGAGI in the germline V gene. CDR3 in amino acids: CASKTDFQETQYF. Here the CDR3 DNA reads TGTGCCAGCAAGACAGATTTCCAAGAGACCCAGTACTTC.

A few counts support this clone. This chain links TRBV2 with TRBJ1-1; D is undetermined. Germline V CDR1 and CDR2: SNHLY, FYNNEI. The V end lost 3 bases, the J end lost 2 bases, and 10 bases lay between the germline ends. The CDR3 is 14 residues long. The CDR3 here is CASSELDTNTEAFF. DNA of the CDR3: TGTGCCAGCAGTGAGCTAGATACTAACACTGAAGCTTTCTTT.

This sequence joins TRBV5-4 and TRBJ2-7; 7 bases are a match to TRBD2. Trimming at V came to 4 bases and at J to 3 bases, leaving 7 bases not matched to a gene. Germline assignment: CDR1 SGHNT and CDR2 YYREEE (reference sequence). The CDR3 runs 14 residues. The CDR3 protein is CASSPWEGVYEQYF. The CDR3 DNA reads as TGTGCCAGCAGCCCATGGGAGGGAGTCTACGAGCAGTACTTC.

The DNA of the CDR3 is TGTGCCAGCAGCAAGGGCCAAATCCTGGGGACTGAAGCTTTCTTT. This codes for CASSKGQILGTEAFF. The V call is TRBV11-2, the J call TRBJ1-1; D is uncertain. With 5 bases removed from V and 5 bases from J, the gap between germline ends came to 18 bases. Looked up from germline, CDR1 is SGHAT and CDR2 is FQNNGV. This CDR3 has 15 amino acids.

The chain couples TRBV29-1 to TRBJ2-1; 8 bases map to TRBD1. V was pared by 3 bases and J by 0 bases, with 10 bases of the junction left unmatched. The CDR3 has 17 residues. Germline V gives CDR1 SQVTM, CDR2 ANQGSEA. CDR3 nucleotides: TGCAGCGTTGACCCCCGACAGGGGATACCCTCCTACAATGAGCAGTTCTTC. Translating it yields CSVDPRQGIPSYNEQFF.

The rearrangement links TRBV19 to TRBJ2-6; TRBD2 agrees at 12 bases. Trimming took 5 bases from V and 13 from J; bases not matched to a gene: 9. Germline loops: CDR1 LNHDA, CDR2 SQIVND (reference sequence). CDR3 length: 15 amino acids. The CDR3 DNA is TGTGCCAGTAGTCCGGCTAGCGGGAGGGCCGGGGTCCTGACTTTC. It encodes CASSPASGRAGVLTF. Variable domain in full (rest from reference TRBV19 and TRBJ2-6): DGGITQSPKYLFRKEGQNVTLSCEQNLNHDAMYWYRQDPGQGLRLIYYSQIVNDFQKGDIAEGYSVSREKKESFPLTVTSAQKNPTAFYLCASSPASGRAGVLTFGAGSRLTVL.

CDR3 sequence: CASSFPGVAGGPSNEQFF. CDR3 sequence (DNA): TGTGCCAGCAGTTTCCCGGGGGTAGCGGGAGGGCCGAGCAATGAGCAGTTCTTC. J is TRBJ2-1 and V is TRBV28; 11 bases align to TRBD2. The ends lost 3 bases at V and 6 bases at J; junction bases unmatched: 13. Germline values: CDR1 MDHEN, CDR2 SYDVKM. The CDR3 totals 18 residues.

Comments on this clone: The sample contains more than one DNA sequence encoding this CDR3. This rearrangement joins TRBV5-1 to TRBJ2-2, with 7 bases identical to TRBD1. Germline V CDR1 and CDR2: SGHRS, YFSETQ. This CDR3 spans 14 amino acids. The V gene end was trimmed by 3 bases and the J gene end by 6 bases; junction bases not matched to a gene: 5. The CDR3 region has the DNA TGCGCCAGCAGCTCGCTGCAGGGGGCCGGGGAGCTGTTTTTT. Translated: CASSSLQGAGELFF. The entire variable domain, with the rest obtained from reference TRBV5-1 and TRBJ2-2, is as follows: KAGVTQTPRYLIKTRGQQVTLSCSPISGHRSVSWYQQTPGQGLQFLFEYFSETQRNKGNFPGRFSGRQFSNSRSEMNVSTLELGDSALYLCASSSLQGAGELFFGEGSRLTVL.

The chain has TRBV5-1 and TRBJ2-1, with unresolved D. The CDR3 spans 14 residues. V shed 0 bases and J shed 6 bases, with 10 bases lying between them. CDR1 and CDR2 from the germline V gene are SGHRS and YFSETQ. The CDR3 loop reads CASSLGPLLNEQFF. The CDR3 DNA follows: TGCGCCAGCAGCTTGGGTCCCCTACTCAATGAGCAGTTCTTC.

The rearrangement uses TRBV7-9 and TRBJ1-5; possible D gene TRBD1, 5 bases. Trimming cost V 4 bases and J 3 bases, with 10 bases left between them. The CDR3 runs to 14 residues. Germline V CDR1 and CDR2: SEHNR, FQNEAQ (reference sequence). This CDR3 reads CASSSDSFNQPQHF. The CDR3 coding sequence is TGTGCCAGCAGCTCCGACAGTTTCAATCAGCCCCAGCATTTT.

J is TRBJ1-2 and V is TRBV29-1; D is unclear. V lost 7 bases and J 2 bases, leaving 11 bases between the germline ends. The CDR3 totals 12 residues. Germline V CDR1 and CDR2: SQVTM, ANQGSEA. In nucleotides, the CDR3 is TGCAGCGCCGAGACCCGGAACTATGGCTACACCTTC. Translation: CSAETRNYGYTF. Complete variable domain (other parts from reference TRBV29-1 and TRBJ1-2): SAVISQKPSRDICQRGTSLTIQCQVDSQVTMMFWYRQQPGQSLTLIATANQGSEATYESGFVIDKFPISRPNLTFSTLTVSNMSPEDSSIYLCSAETRNYGYTFGSGTRLTVV.

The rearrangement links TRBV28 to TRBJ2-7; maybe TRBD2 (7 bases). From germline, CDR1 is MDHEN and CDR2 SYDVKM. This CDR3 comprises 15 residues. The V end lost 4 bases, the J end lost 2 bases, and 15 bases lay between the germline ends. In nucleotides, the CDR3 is TGTGCCAGCAGTTCCTCTGCGGGGGCAACCTACGAGCAGTACTTC. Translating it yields CASSSSAGATYEQYF. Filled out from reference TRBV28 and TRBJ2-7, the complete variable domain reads DVKVTQSSRYLVKRTGEKVFLECVQDMDHENMFWYRQDPGLGLRLIYFSYDVKMKEKGDIPEGYSVSREKKERFSLILESASTNQTSMYLCASSSSAGATYEQYFGPGTRLTVT.

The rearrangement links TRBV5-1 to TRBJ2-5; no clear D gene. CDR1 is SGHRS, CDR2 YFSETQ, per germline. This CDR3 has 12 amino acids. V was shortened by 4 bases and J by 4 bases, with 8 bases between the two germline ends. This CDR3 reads CASSPSLETQYF. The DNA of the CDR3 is TGCGCCAGCAGCCCCTCTCTAGAGACCCAGTACTTC.

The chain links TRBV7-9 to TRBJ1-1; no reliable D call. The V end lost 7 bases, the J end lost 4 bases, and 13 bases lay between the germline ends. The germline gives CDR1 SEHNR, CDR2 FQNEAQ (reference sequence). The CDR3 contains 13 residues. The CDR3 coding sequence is TGTGCCAGCATACAATATGTAAGCACTGAAGCTTTCTTT. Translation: CASIQYVSTEAFF.

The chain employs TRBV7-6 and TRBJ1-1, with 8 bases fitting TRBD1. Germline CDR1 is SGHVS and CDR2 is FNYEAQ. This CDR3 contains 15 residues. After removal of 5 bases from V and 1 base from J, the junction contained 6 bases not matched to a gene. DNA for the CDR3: TGTGCCAGCAGCCACACGACAGGGGCGAACACTGAAGCTTTCTTT. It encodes CASSHTTGANTEAFF.

Here the CDR3 reads CASSHREGLGKNIQYF. The CDR3 bases are TGCGCCAGCAGCCATCGGGAGGGCTTGGGCAAAAACATTCAGTACTTC. This chain uses TRBV4-1 with TRBJ2-4; the match to TRBD2 covers 8 bases. The CDR3 is 16 amino acids. V was pared by 3 bases and J by 3 bases, with 7 bases of the junction left unmatched. CDR1 and CDR2 (germline): MGHRA, YSYEKL.

The CDR3 DNA follows: TGTGCCAGTAGTGCTGGACAGAACTATGGCTACACCTTC. Its protein product is CASSAGQNYGYTF. The chain is built from TRBV19 and TRBJ1-2; a possible D gene is TRBD1 (6 bases). CDR1 and CDR2 (germline): LNHDA, SQIVND (reference sequence). The germline V and J ends were trimmed by 5 bases and 2 bases, with 9 bases remaining between them. The CDR3 has 13 amino acids.

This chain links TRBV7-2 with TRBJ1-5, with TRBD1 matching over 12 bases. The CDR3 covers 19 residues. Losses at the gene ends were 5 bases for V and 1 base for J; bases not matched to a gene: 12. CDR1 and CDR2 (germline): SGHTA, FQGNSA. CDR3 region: CASSQHLWDRGPSNQPQHF. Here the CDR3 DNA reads TGTGCCAGCAGCCAACACTTATGGGACAGGGGGCCGAGCAATCAGCCCCAGCATTTT.

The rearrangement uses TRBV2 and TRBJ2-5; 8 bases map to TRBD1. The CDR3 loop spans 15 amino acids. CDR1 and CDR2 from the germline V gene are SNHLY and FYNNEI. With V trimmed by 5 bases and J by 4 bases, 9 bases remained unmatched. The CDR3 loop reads CASSLEGQGAETQYF. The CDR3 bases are TGTGCCAGCAGTCTCGAGGGGCAGGGGGCAGAGACCCAGTACTTC.